Sequencing of this T cell receptor (beta chain) was carried out in a study of Ad26.COV2.S vaccination and SARS-CoV-2 variants. Comments on this clone: Its antigen is unidentified.

Study-level findings and limits: Among vaccine recipients, spike-specific TCR breadth exceeded that of placebo recipients. Estimates derived from TCR breadth and depth analyses may have underestimated total T cell responses.

TCRdb's table, derived via immunoSEQ multiplex PCR, lists solely in-frame clones and lacks some. The sample yields about 350,000 clones, 90% to 95% seen once. Per the germline V gene, CDR1 is SGHNT and CDR2 is YYREEE (reference sequence). V was pared by 4 bases and J by 7 bases, with 17 bases between. The CDR3 sequence is 15 residues long. This clonotype was sampled from a human donor who had recovered from COVID-19. This chain joins TRBV5-4 and TRBJ1-4; possibly TRBD1 for D (5 bases). The sample here was peripheral blood, taken after recovery from COVID-19. The chain's CDR3 is CASSGTGTPSEKLFF. The DNA for the CDR3 is TGTGCCAGCAGCGGAACCGGGACTCCCTCTGAAAAACTGTTTTTT. The full variable domain, rest sourced from reference TRBV5-4 and TRBJ1-4, is ETGVTQSPTHLIKTRGQQVTLRCSSQSGHNTVSWYQQALGQGPQFIFQYYREEENGRGNFPPRFSGLQFPNYSSELNVNALELDDSALYLCASSGTGTPSEKLFFGSGTQLSVL.